This T cell receptor (beta chain) was identified in a study of identical twins (dated by TCRdb to the mid-2010s). General notes on the study: To test whether fetal clonotypes persist, the study used deep sequencing on TCR alpha and beta repertoires from monozygotic twins, unrelated adults of various ages, and cord blood. Replicate twin experiments were performed at different times using different library preparation protocols to rule out contamination. Study-wide conclusions, independent of this receptor: Zero-insertion analyses could be partly confounded by invariant T cells such as MAIT and iNKT, although diverse VJ usage argued against such confounding for most clonotypes. Compared with coincidental sharing between unrelated individuals, out-of-frame TCR alpha sequences shared between twins showed an excess of sequences with low generation probability. Fewer insertions were carried by abundant cord blood beta clonotypes, a similar but weaker trend appeared in young adult naive repertoires, and no such trend appeared in memory repertoires. Because the same donors could not be followed over many years, the conclusions depended on cross-sectional statistical analysis. Recombination models systematically underestimated out-of-frame TCR alpha sharing in monozygotic twins but agreed with sharing between unrelated individuals. A weaker excess of twin sharing was found in beta out-of-frame sequences because the signal-to-noise ratio was lowered by fewer shared sequences.

This clonotype appeared many times. What antigen it recognizes has not been identified. Base qualities are not at hand, and no much larger clone is one base apart. Every donor in the study was a healthy Caucasian. The twin cohort comprised three pairs of female monozygotic twins, all aged roughly 18 to 30 years. CD4+ and CD8+ T cell populations were isolated with positive isolation kits from Invitrogen. V ends up 1 base short and J 4 bases short, with an unmatched junction base count of 3. The germline V gene supplies CDR1 SGHRS and CDR2 YFSETQ. From its cysteine to its phenylalanine, the CDR3 spans 15 amino acids. Only CDR3 DNA is held: 45 bases, read in frame from base 1. The library was produced with 5' RACE. The sequencer listed for this sample is Illumina HiSeq 2000. Template switching added a universal primer binding site, and the final cDNA carried a unique molecular identifier that allowed TCR cDNA molecules to be counted accurately. Specific primers in the conserved constant-segment region were used to synthesize first-strand cDNA for TCR alpha and beta chains. To control for contamination, each cDNA library was double barcoded with a SMART-Mk sample barcode plus Illumina barcodes. Two successive PCR steps introduced TruSeq adapter sequences along with Illumina sample barcodes. The Illumina HiSeq platform was used with custom primers to sequence TCR alpha and beta cDNA libraries. The paper's processing steps were these. Unique molecular identifiers were extracted from raw reads with MiGEC, and CDR3 positions were determined with MiXCR. For each individual, recombination models were inferred using an EM algorithm with the repgenHMM and IGoR tools. Shared clonotype analysis was performed with the tcR package in R, normalizing sharing by the product of cloneset sizes. To study raw recombination without the effects of thymic and clonal selection, out-of-frame nonproductive sequences were analyzed. TCRdb applied fastp at Q25 and MiXCR to the public reads, then kept only in-frame beta chains. Records with the same CDR3 protein are collapsed into one entry carrying the most frequent genes and DNA. V and J calls and clone size were set by TCRdb, not the authors. The sample table holds just over 450,000 distinct CDR3 sequences, of which approximately 15% were seen once. Jointly, the top ten make up roughly 0.56% of the sample.

This same sample was also taken into another study, of yellow fever vaccine responses in identical twins. The second study also describes: The T cell response to vaccination in identical twins was reported by the authors to appear partly convergent and partly personalized. Focusing on identical twins, the study followed the T cell clones that responded to the vaccine, and did so with precision.

The receptor's source is a woman under 30 in good health. This chain is built from TRBV5-1 and TRBJ2-1; 9 central nucleotides agree with TRBD1. Sequencing input: CD4+ T cells sorted from blood. The CDR3 has the sequence CASSLLGQGYNEQFF. The bases read TGCGCCAGCAGCTTGTTGGGACAGGGTTACAATGAGCAGTTCTTC.